The present TCR beta chain was sequenced within a study of cytomegalovirus exposure and HLA in healthy donors. General observations from the study: It was only CMV serostatus that was available as immune exposure information.

The CDR3 has 15 amino acids. Trimming pared 2 bases from V and 1 base from J, leaving 11 bases between. The V gene's germline CDR1 is SGHVS and CDR2 FNYEAQ. This clone showed up just a few times. Its cognate antigen is unknown. With 60 Vbeta and 13 Jbeta primers, the PCR was carried out. Generated by immunoSEQ multiplex PCR, the TCRdb table keeps only in-frame clones and is missing some. Of roughly 130,000 clones listed, roughly three fifths were seen once; the top ten hold more than 6.5%. The sample taken for sequencing was PBMCs. The receptor comes from a woman aged 40 to 50 in good health and CMV-seropositive. The chain joins TRBV7-6 to TRBJ1-1; possible D gene TRBD1, 6 bases. The CDR3 DNA reads TGTGCCAGCAGCTTATACAGGGTGGAGAACACTGAAGCTTTCTTT. This sequence encodes CASSLYRVENTEAFF.